The 8 T cell receptor beta chains given below trace back to one sample, sequenced in a study of blood T cell repertoires in COVID-19. Here immunoSEQ multiplex PCR was the method, and the copy in TCRdb shows in-frame clones only, minus some. This table holds over 200,000 clones, around 84% found once. Sequencing was performed on peripheral blood. Receptor source: a man aged 50 or older with COVID-19, enrolled during active disease.

The chain carries TRBV5-5 and TRBJ1-1, with D perhaps matching TRBD1 (5 bases). The CDR3 is 17 residues long. The V gene lost 2 bases and the J gene lost 0 bases, with 17 bases spanning the gap. CDR1 is SGHKS and CDR2 is YYEKEE in the germline V gene (reference sequence). The CDR3 DNA is TGTGCCAGCAGCTTCGGACAAGGCCAAAAGATGAACACTGAAGCTTTCTTT. Protein sequence: CASSFGQGQKMNTEAFF.

The DNA of the CDR3 is TGTGCCAGCAGCCTCCCGGGACTAGCGGGGAAAGATACGCAGTATTTT. The encoded protein is CASSLPGLAGKDTQYF. V gene TRBV11-2 combines with J gene TRBJ2-3, with 13 bases aligning to TRBD2. The ends lost 5 bases at V and 5 bases at J; junction bases unmatched: 7. This CDR3 region has 16 residues. Germline CDR1 is SGHAT and CDR2 is FQNNGV.

The V call is TRBV3-1 (or the pseudogene TRBV3-2), the J call TRBJ1-2, with TRBD1 identical over 8 bases. This CDR3 comprises 17 residues. CDR1 LGHDT and CDR2 YNNKEL come from the germline V gene (reference sequence). V trimming: 1 base; J trimming: 4 bases; junction bases outside the gene matches: 11. CDR3 in DNA: TGTGCCAGCAGCCAAGTAGGTGGCCCCACAGGGGGCTATGGCTACACCTTC. Encoded protein: CASSQVGGPTGGYGYTF.

This chain links TRBV10-2 with TRBJ2-3; 9 bases agree with TRBD1. Trimming took 5 bases from V and 0 from J; bases not matched to a gene: 6. Germline V gene data show CDR1 as WSHSY and CDR2 as SAAADI. The CDR3 sequence is 16 residues long. The CDR3 sequence is CASSIGTGSSTDTQYF. CDR3 DNA sequence: TGCGCCAGCAGTATCGGGACAGGGTCTAGCACAGATACGCAGTATTTT.

The chain recombines TRBV7-3 with TRBJ1-2; the D gene is possibly TRBD1 (6 bases). CDR1 and CDR2 (germline): SGHTA, FQGTGA. CDR3 length: 14 amino acids. V was clipped by 1 base and J by 8 bases, with 14 bases between them. CDR3: CASSLNGRGRGYTF. The CDR3 DNA follows: TGTGCCAGCAGCTTAAATGGCAGGGGAAGAGGCTACACCTTC.

The chain employs TRBV5-1 and TRBJ1-2; no reliable D call. V was shortened by 0 bases and J by 3 bases, with 9 bases between the two germline ends. The germline gives CDR1 SGHRS, CDR2 YFSETQ. This CDR3 is built from 14 residues. The CDR3 here is CASSLANGDYGYTF. For the CDR3, the DNA is TGCGCCAGCAGCTTGGCCAACGGTGACTATGGCTACACCTTC.

This chain joins TRBV5-1 and TRBJ1-5; no firm D call. Trimming stripped 4 bases from V and 1 base from J, with 12 bases between. The CDR3 runs to 15 residues. Germline values: CDR1 SGHRS, CDR2 YFSETQ. This chain's CDR3 is CASSRGLPSNQPQHF. As DNA, the CDR3 is TGCGCCAGCAGCCGAGGGCTCCCAAGCAATCAGCCCCAGCATTTT.

This clone was seen only a few times. The gene calls are TRBV2 and TRBJ1-1; maybe TRBD1 (6 bases). Trimming removed 6 bases from V and 3 bases from J, with 11 bases in between. The germline V gene encodes CDR1 SNHLY and CDR2 FYNNEI. CDR3 length equals 13 residues. CDR3 protein: CASSTGLYTEAFF. The CDR3 nucleotides read TGTGCCAGCAGCACAGGGCTTTACACTGAAGCTTTCTTT.